What follows are 15 T cell receptor beta chains derived from one specimen sequenced in a study of blood T cell repertoires in COVID-19. Profiled with immunoSEQ multiplex PCR; TCRdb holds only in-frame clones, not every one. This table holds under 250,000 clones, over 75% found once. Sequencing input: PBMCs or T cells enriched from blood (not recorded which). The receptors stem from a man in his forties who had recovered from COVID-19.

The rearrangement links TRBV20-1 to TRBJ2-7, with 13 bases identical to TRBD2. The CDR3 extends over 15 amino acids. Per the germline V gene, CDR1 is DFQATT and CDR2 is SNEGSKA (reference sequence). Trimming took 3 bases from V and 4 from J; bases not matched to a gene: 6. DNA for the CDR3: TGCAGTGCTAGTCGCGGGACTAGCGGGACTTACGAGCAGTACTTC. Amino acid sequence: CSASRGTSGTYEQYF.

CDR3 residues: CAISEAAQVFTGANVLTF. The CDR3, as DNA: TGTGCCATCAGTGAGGCGGCACAGGTATTCACTGGGGCCAACGTCCTGACTTTC. The chain has TRBV10-3 and TRBJ2-6; weak D call: TRBD1 (5 bases). Germline loops: CDR1 ENHRY, CDR2 SYGVKD. The V end was cut by 2 bases, the J end by 2 bases, with 16 bases between. The CDR3 is 18 residues long.

In DNA form, the CDR3 reads TGTGCCAGCAGTCAACAGTATGGAAACACCATATATTTT. It translates to CASSQQYGNTIYF. This chain links TRBV6-5 with TRBJ1-3; D unclear. The CDR3 extends over 13 amino acids. CDR1 and CDR2 from the germline V gene are MNHEY and SVGAGI. V lost 5 bases and J lost 3, with 8 bases in between.

V is TRBV19 and J is TRBJ1-6; the D gene is possibly TRBD1 (5 bases). Germline V gives CDR1 LNHDA, CDR2 SQIVND (reference sequence). This CDR3 spans 15 amino acids. The V end was cut by 3 bases, the J end by 8 bases, with 14 bases between. The CDR3 spells CASSIWTSKDSPLHF. CDR3 in DNA: TGTGCCAGTAGTATTTGGACATCCAAGGATTCACCCCTCCACTTT.

The rearrangement joins TRBV9 to TRBJ2-2; D perhaps matches TRBD1 (6 bases). V lost 7 bases to trimming and J lost 3 bases, with 13 bases between them. CDR3 length: 14 amino acids. The germline V gene encodes CDR1 SGDLS and CDR2 YYNGEE. CDR3: CASHTGLYTGELFF. The CDR3 DNA reads as TGTGCCAGCCACACAGGGCTGTACACCGGGGAGCTGTTTTTT.

The chain uses TRBV7-8 and TRBJ2-1, with 7 bases aligning to TRBD2. This CDR3 is 13 amino acids long. V lost 0 bases and J lost 9; bases outside the gene matches: 2. Germline V lookup: CDR1 SGHVS, CDR2 FQNEAQ. CDR3 sequence (DNA): TGTGCCAGCAGCTTAGCGGGGGGGGGTGAGCAGTTCTTC. Protein: CASSLAGGGEQFF.

CDR3 loop: CASSLASGTGNSPLHF. The CDR3 DNA reads as TGTGCCAGCAGCTTAGCCTCCGGGACAGGGAATTCACCCCTCCACTTT. The V and J genes are TRBV7-6 and TRBJ1-6; TRBD1 aligns across 9 bases. Trimming cost V 0 bases and J 7 bases; bases outside gene matches: 4. Germline CDR1 and CDR2: SGHVS and FNYEAQ. The CDR3 is 16 residues long.

This chain uses TRBV2 with TRBJ1-5, with 10 nucleotides matching TRBD1. The trim removed 5 bases at V and 1 base at J, leaving 11 bases unmatched. The length of the CDR3 is 18 residues. Looked up from germline, CDR1 is SNHLY and CDR2 is FYNNEI. The CDR3 region is CASSLTGGRFLSNQPQHF. The CDR3 bases are TGTGCCAGCAGTTTGACAGGGGGCCGGTTTTTGAGCAATCAGCCCCAGCATTTT.

The rearrangement links TRBV6-5 to TRBJ1-1; D might be TRBD1 (6 bases). The CDR3 has 13 amino acids. Per germline, CDR1 MNHEY and CDR2 SVGAGI. V lost 8 bases and J 4 bases, leaving 14 bases between the germline ends. CDR3 protein: CASEGGPGTEAFF. CDR3 nucleotides: TGTGCCAGCGAGGGGGGGCCGGGCACTGAAGCTTTCTTT.

The table lists this clone with a count of one. The chain recombines TRBV3-1 (or the pseudogene TRBV3-2) with TRBJ2-7, with 8 bases fitting TRBD1. Per germline, CDR1 LGHDT and CDR2 YNNKEL (reference sequence). This CDR3 spans 16 amino acids. The trim removed 0 bases at V and 2 bases at J, leaving 6 bases unmatched. CDR3 residues: CASSQDRTGQAYEQYF. The DNA for the CDR3 is TGTGCCAGCAGCCAAGATCGGACAGGGCAAGCCTACGAGCAGTACTTC.

This sequence joins TRBV28 and TRBJ1-1, with D possibly being TRBD1 (5 bases). CDR1 and CDR2 (germline): MDHEN, SYDVKM. V was cut by 5 bases and J by 5 bases, with 21 bases left in between. The CDR3 is 16 amino acids. CDR3 protein: CASSPKGWQGGTEAFF. CDR3 nucleotides: TGTGCCAGCAGTCCGAAAGGTTGGCAGGGTGGGACTGAAGCTTTCTTT. The full variable domain, completed using reference TRBV28 and TRBJ1-1, is DVKVTQSSRYLVKRTGEKVFLECVQDMDHENMFWYRQDPGLGLRLIYFSYDVKMKEKGDIPEGYSVSREKKERFSLILESASTNQTSMYLCASSPKGWQGGTEAFFGQGTRLTVV.

This rearrangement joins TRBV27 to TRBJ1-5; 7 bases match TRBD1. This CDR3 has 13 amino acids. The V gene's germline CDR1 is MNHEY and CDR2 SMNVEV (reference sequence). The V segment lost 3 bases and the J segment 5 bases; nucleotides outside the gene matches: 1. This chain's CDR3 is CASSLGQHQPQHF. The CDR3, as DNA: TGTGCCAGCAGTTTGGGACAGCATCAGCCCCAGCATTTT.

J is TRBJ2-5 and V is TRBV7-2, with TRBD2 identical over 13 bases. CDR1 SGHTA and CDR2 FQGNSA come from the germline V gene. The CDR3 extends over 18 amino acids. After removal of 4 bases from V and 0 bases from J, the junction contained 8 bases not matched to a gene. The DNA for the CDR3 is TGTGCCAGCAGCTCCTGGACTAGCGGGGGCCTGTACCAAGAGACCCAGTACTTC. Amino acid sequence: CASSSWTSGGLYQETQYF.

The chain links TRBV28 to TRBJ1-4; D may be TRBD1 (6 bases). Trimming took off 5 bases at V and 5 bases at J, with 12 bases between the two ends. Germline CDR1 and CDR2: MDHEN and SYDVKM. This CDR3 is built from 14 residues. The CDR3 sequence: CASSQQGLNEKLFF. CDR3 DNA: TGTGCCAGCAGTCAACAGGGTTTAAATGAAAAACTGTTTTTT.

On this clone: The sample holds other DNA sequences that translate to the same CDR3. The CDR3 DNA follows: TGTGCCAGCAGCTTAGTGGGGCAGGGGGCTGGAAACACCATATATTTT. Translating gives CASSLVGQGAGNTIYF. V gene TRBV7-2 combines with J gene TRBJ1-3, with 7 nucleotides matching TRBD1. After removal of 1 base from V and 2 bases from J, the junction contained 5 bases not matched to a gene. CDR3 length: 16 residues. Germline CDR1 SGHTA, CDR2 FQGNSA.